The rows below give T cell receptor beta chains drawn from one sample of a study of OX40 agonist ivuxolimab in advanced cancers. Sequencing used immunoSEQ multiplex PCR; TCRdb keeps in-frame clones, though not all of them. The sample has 40,000 or so clones, about 80% seen once. This specimen consisted of CD4+ or CD8+ T cells sorted from blood, obtained in a trial of the OX40 agonist ivuxolimab. Source of these receptors: an adult with an advanced solid tumor such as melanoma, head and neck, liver or kidney cancer. Each CDR3 is given with its conserved first and last residue. D genes are given only for firm matches. Clone size is stated in some rows and not others, as once, few, many or a class when expanded.

>NA|TRBJ2-1|NA|TRBV28
CASSHGGPSYNEQFF
TGTGCCAGCAGTCATGGGGGGCCCTCCTACAATGAGCAGTTCTTC
>NA|TRBJ2-3|TRBD1|TRBV28
CASSSEGNRGVDTQYF
TGTGCCAGCAGTTCTGAGGGCAACAGGGGAGTGGATACGCAGTATTTT
>NA|TRBJ2-7|TRBD2|TRBV7-9
CASSSRTSGTPVEGEQYF
TGTGCCAGCAGCTCCCGGACTAGCGGGACCCCAGTTGAGGGGGAGCAGTACTTC
>few|TRBJ1-1|TRBD1|TRBV9
CASSVTGLLPEAFF
TGTGCCAGCAGCGTGACAGGGTTATTACCTGAAGCTTTCTTT
>NA|TRBJ2-1|NA|TRBV7-9
CASTNMGEQFF
TGTGCCAGCACCAATATGGGTGAGCAGTTCTTC
>NA|TRBJ1-2|NA|TRBV7-5
CASSLVFGQGVFGDGYTF
TGTGCCAGCAGCTTAGTTTTCGGGCAGGGGGTCTTTGGTGATGGCTACACCTTC
>medium-sized|TRBJ2-7|NA|TRBV9
CASSGEAVSGYEQYF
TGTGCCAGCAGCGGCGAGGCGGTTAGCGGCTACGAGCAGTACTTC
>NA|TRBJ2-7|NA|TRBV4-3
CASSQSDREGYEQYF
TGCGCCAGCAGCCAATCGGACAGGGAGGGATACGAGCAGTACTTC
>NA|TRBJ2-5|NA|TRBV12-5
CASGSTPQTQETQYF
TGTGCTAGTGGTTCTACTCCTCAAACCCAAGAGACCCAGTACTTC
>NA|TRBJ1-1|NA|TRBV9
CASSVPDWDSDTEAFF
TGTGCCAGCAGCGTCCCAGACTGGGACTCGGATACTGAAGCTTTCTTT
>NA|TRBJ2-7|NA|TRBV4-1
CASSQGGTFYEQYF
TGCGCCAGCAGCCAAGGAGGGACCTTCTACGAGCAGTACTTC
>NA|TRBJ1-3|NA|TRBV11-3
CASSRDTSGNTIYF
TGTGCCAGCAGCCGAGACACCTCTGGAAACACCATATATTTT
>NA|TRBJ1-1|NA|TRBV6-5
CASSYSAGLNTEAFF
TGTGCCAGCAGTTACTCAGCAGGCCTGAACACTGAAGCTTTCTTT
>once|TRBJ2-7|NA|TRBV10-3
CAISEVPATLDYEQYF
TGTGCCATCAGTGAGGTGCCAGCTACCTTGGACTACGAGCAGTACTTC
>once|TRBJ2-7|TRBD2|TRBV28
CASSLAGGTYEQYF
TGTGCCAGCAGTTTAGCGGGAGGGACCTACGAGCAGTACTTC
>once|TRBJ2-2|NA|TRBV11-3
CASRARGAGELFF
TGTGCCAGCAGGGCGAGGGGGGCCGGGGAGCTGTTTTTT
>NA|TRBJ1-4|TRBD1|TRBV10-3
CAISESWVTGLSATNEKLFF
TGTGCCATCAGTGAGTCTTGGGTGACAGGGCTCTCTGCAACTAATGAAAAACTGTTTTTT
>NA|TRBJ1-1|NA|TRBV11-2
CASSLSRLSEAFF
TGTGCCAGCAGCTTAAGTCGGCTGTCTGAAGCTTTCTTT
>NA|TRBJ1-1|NA|TRBV2
CASSAPDRPQLAFF
TGTGCCAGCAGTGCCCCGGACCGCCCGCAGTTGGCTTTCTTT
>NA|TRBJ1-1|NA|TRBV29-1
CSVEDYEGNEAFF
TGCAGCGTTGAAGATTATGAGGGAAATGAAGCTTTCTTT
>NA|TRBJ2-7|NA|TRBV13
CASSPFSPLPDRPLPGEQYF
TGTGCCAGCAGCCCCTTCTCCCCCCTGCCCGACAGGCCCCTGCCGGGCGAGCAGTACTTC
>NA|TRBJ1-1|NA|TRBV5-5
CASSRQGPWENTEAFF
TGTGCCAGCAGCAGGCAGGGGCCCTGGGAGAACACTGAAGCTTTCTTT
>NA|TRBJ2-5|TRBD1|TRBV5-1
CASSFGTGGQETQYF
TGCGCCAGCAGCTTTGGGACAGGGGGCCAAGAGACCCAGTACTTC
>NA|TRBJ2-7|TRBD2|TRBV5-8
CASTPREGLRAYEQYF
TGTGCCAGCACCCCCCGGGAGGGCCTCCGGGCCTACGAGCAGTACTTC
>few|TRBJ2-1|NA|TRBV7-3
CASSYTGPNEQFF
TGTGCCAGCAGCTATACAGGGCCTAATGAGCAGTTCTTC
>NA|TRBJ2-5|NA|TRBV11-2
CASSLGLGPPEYF
TGTGCCAGCAGCTTAGGGCTGGGTCCTCCCGAGTACTTC
>NA|TRBJ1-2|NA|TRBV19
CASSMIPGPYNGYTF
TGTGCCAGTAGTATGATCCCAGGGCCGTATAATGGCTACACCTTC
>NA|TRBJ1-1|NA|TRBV7-8
CASSLDTWNTEAFF
TGTGCCAGCAGCTTAGACACCTGGAACACTGAAGCTTTCTTT
>NA|TRBJ2-7|NA|TRBV11-2
CASSLGQGPYEQYF
TGTGCCAGCAGCTTAGGCCAGGGACCCTACGAGCAGTACTTC
>NA|TRBJ1-1|NA|TRBV13
CASSTSGETEAFF
TGTGCCAGCAGCACTTCCGGGGAAACTGAAGCTTTCTTT
>NA|TRBJ1-1|NA|TRBV11-3
CASSSPGEMTEAFF
TGTGCCAGCAGCTCCCCAGGGGAGATGACTGAAGCTTTCTTT
>once|TRBJ2-3|NA|TRBV7-6
CASSTPGSGTDTQYF
TGTGCCAGCAGCACCCCAGGGTCGGGCACAGATACGCAGTATTTT
>NA|TRBJ1-3|TRBD1|TRBV4-3
CASSPQGAPGNTIYF
TGCGCCAGCAGCCCACAGGGGGCGCCTGGAAACACCATATATTTT
>NA|TRBJ1-4|NA|TRBV27
CASSLVRGEKLFF
TGTGCCAGCAGTTTAGTTCGCGGTGAAAAACTGTTTTTT
>NA|TRBJ2-3|NA|TRBV7-9
CASSFFLEAANTDTQYF
TGTGCCAGCAGCTTTTTCTTGGAGGCGGCAAACACAGATACGCAGTATTTT
>few|TRBJ1-2|NA|TRBV21-1
CAIGASNYGYTF
TGTGCCATTGGCGCCTCTAACTATGGCTACACCTTC
>NA|TRBJ1-1|NA|TRBV19
CASSMWEGDTEAFF
TGTGCCAGTAGTATGTGGGAAGGGGACACTGAAGCTTTCTTT
>NA|TRBJ1-2|NA|TRBV12-5
CASGLEGVGYTF
TGTGCTAGTGGTTTGGAAGGGGTTGGCTACACCTTC
>NA|TRBJ1-1|NA|TRBV7-9
CASSLGSGMNTEAFF
TGTGCCAGCAGCTTAGGTTCGGGGATGAACACTGAAGCTTTCTTT
>NA|TRBJ2-3|NA|TRBV28
CASSLTARDFSTDTQYF
TGTGCCAGCAGTTTAACAGCCCGGGACTTTAGCACAGATACGCAGTATTTT
>NA|TRBJ2-2|TRBD1|TRBV9
CASSDDRGLSGELFF
TGTGCCAGCAGCGATGACAGGGGGCTCAGCGGGGAGCTGTTTTTT
>few|TRBJ2-1|NA|TRBV11-2
CASRSAGINEQFF
TGTGCCAGCAGATCCGCGGGGATCAATGAGCAGTTCTTC
>NA|TRBJ1-2|NA|TRBV5-6
CASSSGLLETYGYTF
TGTGCCAGCAGCTCTGGACTCCTGGAGACCTATGGCTACACCTTC
>NA|TRBJ1-4|TRBD1|TRBV7-2
CASSFNPIQGLNEKLFF
TGTGCCAGCAGCTTTAACCCAATACAGGGGCTAAATGAAAAACTGTTTTTT
>NA|TRBJ2-5|TRBD1|TRBV19
CASSRDRVGETQYF
TGTGCCAGTAGCCGGGACAGGGTCGGAGAGACCCAGTACTTC
>once|TRBJ1-5|NA|TRBV7-2
CASSRGGYQPQHF
TGTGCCAGCAGCCGGGGGGGGTATCAGCCCCAGCATTTT
>NA|TRBJ2-5|NA|TRBV4-1
CASSQEGEGETQYF
TGCGCCAGCAGCCAAGAAGGCGAGGGAGAGACCCAGTACTTC
>NA|TRBJ2-7|NA|TRBV4-1
CASSQFGELTYEQYF
TGCGCCAGCAGCCAGTTCGGGGAGCTAACATACGAGCAGTACTTC
>NA|TRBJ2-7|NA|TRBV19
CASTNRVLLYEQYF
TGTGCCAGTACTAACAGGGTCCTCTTGTACGAGCAGTACTTC